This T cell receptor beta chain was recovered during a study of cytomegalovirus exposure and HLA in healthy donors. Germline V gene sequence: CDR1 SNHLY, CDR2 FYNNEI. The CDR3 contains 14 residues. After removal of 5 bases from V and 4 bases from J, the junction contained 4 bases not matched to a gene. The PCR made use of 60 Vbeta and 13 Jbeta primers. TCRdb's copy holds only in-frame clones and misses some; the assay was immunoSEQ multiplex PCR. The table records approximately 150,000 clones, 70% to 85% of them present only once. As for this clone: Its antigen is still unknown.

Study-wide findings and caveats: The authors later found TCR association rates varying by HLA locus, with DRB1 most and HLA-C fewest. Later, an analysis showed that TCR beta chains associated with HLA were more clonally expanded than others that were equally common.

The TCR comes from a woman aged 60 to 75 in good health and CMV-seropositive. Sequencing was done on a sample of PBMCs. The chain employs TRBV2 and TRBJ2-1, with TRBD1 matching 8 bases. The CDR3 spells CASSNRGSYNEQFF. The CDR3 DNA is TGTGCCAGCAGTAACAGGGGGTCTTACAATGAGCAGTTCTTC.